The 27 T cell receptor beta chains presented below share a single source sample, sequenced in a study of T cells in Graves' hyperthyroidism and ophthalmopathy. Amplified regions were TCR beta CDR3 sequences from RNA transcripts. The TCR CDR3 was amplified in a first-round RT-PCR using the HTBI primer set. MiXCR, run by TCRdb on the multiplex PCR reads, gives a single entry per CDR3 protein. The sample lists 480,000 or so distinct CDR3 sequences, roughly 45% occurring once. What was sequenced was peripheral blood or thyroid tissue (not recorded which). These receptors were obtained from an adult woman with Graves' disease, either hyperthyroidism or ophthalmopathy (not recorded which).

The chain links TRBV12-3 or TRBV12-4 to TRBJ1-2; D remains ambiguous. Between the trimmed V and J ends, which lost 7 bases and 0 bases, there was a span of 12 bases. This CDR3 is built from 14 residues. The DNA for the CDR3 is TGTGCCAGCACCCAACAGCCGACTAACTATGGCTACACCTTC. This gives the protein CASTQQPTNYGYTF.

This clonotype came up a few times. The chain is built from TRBV11-2 and TRBJ1-1; D gene uncertain. This CDR3 has 10 residues. The V gene lost 3 bases and the J gene lost 13 bases, with 9 bases spanning the gap. Per the germline V gene, CDR1 is SGHAT and CDR2 is FQNNGV. The CDR3 here is CASSFPPDFF. The DNA of the CDR3 is TGTGCCAGCAGCTTTCCCCCAGATTTCTTT.

The sample holds many counts of this clonotype. V is TRBV7-9 and J is TRBJ2-5; D remains ambiguous. Trimming shortened V by 0 bases and J by 3 bases, and 11 bases separated the two germline ends. Germline-derived CDR1 and CDR2 are SEHNR and FQNEAQ (reference sequence). The CDR3 runs 15 residues. CDR3 loop: CASSLARGLEETQYF. The CDR3 nucleotides are TGTGCCAGCAGCTTAGCACGAGGCCTAGAAGAGACCCAGTACTTC.

This clonotype was observed many times. The V gene is TRBV6-6, the J gene TRBJ1-1; D ambiguous. Germline V gives CDR1 MNHNY, CDR2 SVGAGI (reference sequence). The CDR3 contains 17 residues. V dropped 0 bases and J dropped 0 bases, with 14 bases sitting between them. The CDR3 protein is CASSYSSQTALNTEAFF. The CDR3 DNA sequence: TGTGCCAGCAGTTACTCGAGTCAGACGGCGTTGAACACTGAAGCTTTCTTT.

This clonotype has at least ten counts. V is TRBV6-6 and J is TRBJ1-5; 8 nucleotides line up with TRBD1. Germline V gene data show CDR1 as MNHNY and CDR2 as SVGAGI (reference sequence). The CDR3 is 16 residues long. J was trimmed by 6 bases and V by 0 bases; bases with no gene match: 7. Here the CDR3 reads CASSYSIGQGVQPQHF. CDR3 nucleotides: TGTGCCAGCAGTTACTCGATAGGACAGGGCGTTCAGCCCCAGCATTTT.

The table lists this clonotype with many counts. The CDR3 sequence is CSASVVGYGYTF. The CDR3 DNA reads as TGCAGTGCTTCCGTGGTTGGCTATGGCTACACCTTC. The rearrangement joins TRBV20-1 to TRBJ1-2; D unresolved. In germline, CDR1 is DFQATT, CDR2 SNEGSKA (reference sequence). The CDR3 is 12 residues long. The V end was cut by 5 bases, the J end by 4 bases, with 11 bases between.

There are many counts of this clonotype. The V and J genes are TRBV6-2 or TRBV6-3 and TRBJ1-6; D is unclear. V was cut by 6 bases and J by 9 bases, with 9 bases left in between. Germline CDR1 reads MNHEY; CDR2 reads SVGEGT. The CDR3 length is 12 residues. DNA for the CDR3: TGTGCCAGCAGGGACGACCCTTCACCCCTCCACTTT. Translated: CASRDDPSPLHF.

The V gene is TRBV9, the J gene TRBJ1-1; D is possibly TRBD1 (5 bases). Germline-derived CDR1 and CDR2 are SGDLS and YYNGEE. Trimming removed 0 bases at V and 11 bases at J, with 11 bases between. The CDR3 contains 12 residues. As DNA, the CDR3 is TGTGCCAGCAGCGTAGATGGGTCAGGGGCTTTCTTT. Translation gives CASSVDGSGAFF.

The V call is TRBV7-2, the J call TRBJ2-5; D may match TRBD1 or TRBD2 (5 bases each). This CDR3 comprises 15 residues. V lost 1 base and J lost 6, with 15 bases in between. Germline CDR1 is SGHTA and CDR2 is FQGNSA. The CDR3 spells CASSLVVGPGQTQYF. CDR3 bases: TGTGCCAGCAGCTTAGTAGTGGGACCCGGGCAGACCCAGTACTTC.

This sequence joins TRBV7-9 and TRBJ2-5; D not resolved. The CDR3 runs 9 residues. The germline gives CDR1 SEHNR, CDR2 FQNEAQ (reference sequence). V lost 8 bases, J lost 9 bases, and 7 bases lay in between. CDR3 sequence: CASGRSQYF. CDR3 nucleotide sequence: TGTGCCAGCGGCAGGTCCCAGTACTTC.

This clonotype was seen a few times. The chain is built from TRBV7-8 and TRBJ2-7, with D perhaps TRBD1 (5 bases). There are 13 residues in the CDR3. The germline V and J ends were trimmed by 3 bases and 3 bases, with 9 bases remaining between them. Germline V gene lookup returns CDR1 SGHVS and CDR2 FQNEAQ. The chain's CDR3 is CASSLDTLYEQYF. The CDR3 DNA is TGTGCCAGCAGCTTGGACACCCTCTACGAGCAGTACTTC.

The chain has TRBV20-1 and TRBJ2-5; D may be TRBD1 or TRBD2 (5 bases each). In germline, CDR1 is DFQATT, CDR2 SNEGSKA (reference sequence). V was pared by 5 bases and J by 5 bases, with 18 bases between. The CDR3 loop spans 14 amino acids. The CDR3 DNA is TGCAGTGCTGCTGCTCCGGGACGATCGGAGACCCAGTACTTC. It translates to CSAAAPGRSETQYF.

This clonotype was counted many times. The chain couples TRBV29-1 to TRBJ1-2; 10 bases match TRBD1. The junction had 11 bases not matched to a gene; V was cut back by 7 bases and J by 6 bases. CDR1 and CDR2 (germline): SQVTM, ANQGSEA. This CDR3 has 14 residues. CDR3 nucleotides: TGCAGCGCCGTCAAAGGACAGGGGGGAGATGGCTACACCTTC. Protein: CSAVKGQGGDGYTF.

This clonotype was seen more than once but under ten times. The V gene is TRBV5-6, the J gene TRBJ2-5, with D unclear. V lost 0 bases to trimming and J lost 1 base, with 7 bases between them. The CDR3 is 14 amino acids. Per germline, CDR1 SGHDT and CDR2 YYEEEE. This CDR3 is CASSLVHPQETQYF. DNA for the CDR3: TGTGCCAGCAGCTTGGTACACCCCCAAGAGACCCAGTACTTC.

V is TRBV29-1 and J is TRBJ2-3; 8 bases map to TRBD2. CDR1 is SQVTM, CDR2 ANQGSEA, per germline. The CDR3 covers 14 residues. V lost 6 bases and J lost 0; bases outside the gene matches: 5. The CDR3 region is CSVVAGTSTDTQYF. For the CDR3, the DNA is TGCAGCGTGGTAGCGGGAACTAGCACAGATACGCAGTATTTT.

This clonotype was seen ten or more times. This chain uses TRBV6-5 with TRBJ2-7; D gene uncertain. This CDR3 spans 14 amino acids. The germline V gene has CDR1 MNHEY and CDR2 SVGAGI. V lost 2 bases and J lost 3, with 11 bases in between. CDR3 residues: CASSYVGGVYEQYF. The CDR3 DNA sequence: TGTGCCAGCAGTTACGTCGGTGGGGTCTACGAGCAGTACTTC.

This clonotype was detected only a few times. V is TRBV11-2 and J is TRBJ2-7; the D is unclear. The CDR3 length is 15 residues. The V gene's germline CDR1 is SGHAT and CDR2 FQNNGV. The ends were cut back, 1 base at V and 7 bases at J, with 17 bases in the middle. CDR3 sequence: CASSLARSFSKEQYF. CDR3 nucleotide sequence: TGTGCCAGCAGCTTAGCCAGGTCATTCTCTAAGGAGCAGTACTTC.

The chain employs TRBV15 and TRBJ2-7, with TRBD2 as a possible D gene (6 bases). CDR3 length: 19 amino acids. Germline CDR1 reads LNHNV; CDR2 reads YYDKDF (reference sequence). The V end lost 1 base, the J end lost 3 bases, and 25 bases lay between the germline ends. The DNA of the CDR3 is TGTGCCACCAGCAGAGGTGTCCCGGTTCAAGGGCCGGAGGGCTACGAGCAGTACTTC. Its protein product is CATSRGVPVQGPEGYEQYF.

This clonotype was found many times. This chain uses TRBV5-8 with TRBJ2-6; D is unresolved. The germline V gene has CDR1 SGHTS and CDR2 YDEGEE. The CDR3 totals 15 residues. Trimming took off 4 bases at V and 1 base at J, with 9 bases between the two ends. CDR3 sequence: CASSPPASGANVLTF. The CDR3 DNA sequence: TGTGCCAGCAGCCCCCCCGCGTCTGGGGCCAACGTCCTGACTTTC.

This clonotype occurred many times. The chain carries TRBV29-1 and TRBJ2-7, with D perhaps being TRBD1 or TRBD2 (6 bases each). Germline lookup yields CDR1 SQVTM and CDR2 ANQGSEA. The CDR3 is 14 amino acids. This CDR3 is CRFPFGGFTYEQYF. The CDR3 DNA follows: TGCAGGTTCCCCTTCGGGGGCTTTACCTACGAGCAGTACTTC.

This chain joins TRBV5-6 and TRBJ1-1; no firm D call. The germline gives CDR1 SGHDT, CDR2 YYEEEE. This CDR3 contains 13 residues. V was pared by 0 bases and J by 3 bases, with 6 bases between. The CDR3 spells CASSLGWYTEAFF. As DNA, the CDR3 is TGTGCCAGCAGCTTGGGTTGGTACACTGAAGCTTTCTTT. The full variable domain, rest sourced from reference TRBV5-6 and TRBJ1-1, is DAGVTQSPTHLIKTRGQQVTLRCSPKSGHDTVSWYQQALGQGPQFIFQYYEEEERQRGNFPDRFSGHQFPNYSSELNVNALLLGDSALYLCASSLGWYTEAFFGQGTRLTVV.

CDR3 residues: CASRKAGGTRTSIGDTQYF. In DNA form, the CDR3 reads TGTGCCAGCAGAAAGGCAGGGGGCACGCGTACCAGCATCGGAGATACGCAGTATTTT. This chain joins TRBV5-4 and TRBJ2-3, with TRBD1 matching 8 bases. Germline values: CDR1 SGHNT, CDR2 YYREEE (reference sequence). The junction had 22 bases not matched to a gene; V was cut back by 5 bases and J by 5 bases. This CDR3 is built from 19 residues.

The CDR3 sequence is CASSLTGGAEAFF. The CDR3 nucleotides read TGTGCCAGCAGCTTAACAGGGGGTGCTGAAGCTTTCTTT. The genes are TRBV5-4 and TRBJ1-1, with TRBD1 matching over 8 bases. Trimming removed 2 bases from V and 6 bases from J; junction bases left unmatched: 3. The CDR3 contains 13 residues. Per the germline V gene, CDR1 is SGHNT and CDR2 is YYREEE (reference sequence).

In its sample, this clonotype was seen many times. This sequence joins TRBV10-3 and TRBJ2-7; 7 nucleotides align to TRBD2. The CDR3 runs to 17 residues. The germline gives CDR1 ENHRY, CDR2 SYGVKD. The J segment lost 0 bases and the V segment lost 2 bases, leaving 10 bases of the junction unmatched. The CDR3 loop is CAISEGVLALSSYEQYF. CDR3 nucleotides: TGTGCCATCAGTGAGGGGGTACTAGCGCTCAGCTCCTACGAGCAGTACTTC.

The chain recombines TRBV7-2 with TRBJ2-5; no firm D call. The CDR3 sequence is 16 residues long. V was pared by 1 base and J by 7 bases, with 19 bases between. Germline V gene sequence: CDR1 SGHTA, CDR2 FQGNSA. CDR3 sequence (DNA): TGTGCCAGCAGCTTAGGGGGATTACAGACTGAAGGGACCCAGTACTTC. The encoded protein is CASSLGGLQTEGTQYF.

In this sample, this clonotype turned up many times. The J gene is TRBJ2-5, the V gene TRBV20-1; no clear D. The CDR3 extends over 15 amino acids. CDR1 is DFQATT and CDR2 is SNEGSKA in the germline V gene (reference sequence). V was clipped by 5 bases and J by 3 bases, with 19 bases between them. The chain's CDR3 is CSAPSRAFAKETQYF. CDR3 nucleotide sequence: TGCAGTGCTCCGTCACGGGCGTTTGCCAAAGAGACCCAGTACTTC.

There are a few counts of this clonotype. The chain carries TRBV6-6 and TRBJ1-1; 7 nucleotides align to TRBD1. Per the germline V gene, CDR1 is MNHNY and CDR2 is SVGAGI (reference sequence). J lost 4 bases, V lost 6 bases, and 8 bases had no gene match. The CDR3 covers 14 residues. The CDR3 protein is CASRSGGAGTEAFF. CDR3 bases: TGTGCCAGCAGATCAGGGGGGGCGGGCACTGAAGCTTTCTTT.